A selection of T cell receptor beta chains follows, all from one sample in a study of shared clonotypes between healthy human individuals. Data came from immunoSEQ multiplex PCR; TCRdb stores just in-frame clones and leaves some out. Of roughly 2.6 million clones in the sample, more than 80% were seen once. The sample consisted of naive CD4+ T cells sorted from blood. These receptors were taken from a young man in good health. The CDR3 runs from the conserved cysteine through the conserved F or W. A D gene is named only where the DNA matches it firmly. Some rows have no size entry. The others give once, few or many, or a class for an expanded clone.

J: TRBJ2-3
D: -
V: TRBV5-4
size: -
CDR3: CASSFERGVADTQYF
DNA: TGTGCCAGCAGCTTTGAAAGAGGAGTCGCAGATACGCAGTATTTT

J: TRBJ1-1
D: TRBD1
V: TRBV11-2
size: few
CDR3: CASSGQANTEAFF
DNA: TGTGCCAGCAGCGGACAGGCAAACACTGAAGCTTTCTTT

J: TRBJ2-3
D: TRBD2
V: TRBV5-1
size: -
CDR3: CASSPRLAGGLSFDF
DNA: TGCGCCAGCAGCCCAAGACTAGCGGGGGGCCTATCGTTCGATTTT

J: TRBJ1-2
D: TRBD1
V: TRBV28
size: -
CDR3: CASTRDRVMVGYTF
DNA: TGTGCCAGCACCCGGGACAGGGTTATGGTGGGCTACACCTTC

J: TRBJ2-5
D: -
V: TRBV11-2
size: -
CDR3: CASSPGLETQYF
DNA: TGTGCCAGCAGCCCCGGACTCGAGACCCAGTACTTC

J: TRBJ2-7
D: -
V: TRBV10-1
size: -
CDR3: CASSEFRGSYEQYF
DNA: TGCGCCAGCAGTGAGTTTAGGGGCTCCTACGAGCAGTACTTC

J: TRBJ2-5
D: -
V: TRBV2
size: -
CDR3: CASRTGEETQYF
DNA: TGTGCCAGCCGGACTGGGGAAGAGACCCAGTACTTC

J: TRBJ1-6
D: -
V: TRBV30
size: -
CDR3: CAWSVDWRAVDSPLHF
DNA: TGTGCCTGGAGTGTAGATTGGAGGGCAGTTGATTCACCCCTCCACTTT

J: TRBJ2-3
D: -
V: TRBV19
size: -
CDR3: CASSIQGYTDTQYF
DNA: TGTGCCAGTAGTATTCAGGGCTACACAGATACGCAGTATTTT

J: TRBJ1-4
D: -
V: TRBV18
size: -
CDR3: CASSPGGQVTNEKLFF
DNA: TGTGCCAGCTCACCCGGCGGGCAGGTGACTAATGAAAAACTGTTTTTT

J: TRBJ2-2
D: TRBD1
V: TRBV6-5
size: -
CDR3: CASSYLGQAERLFF
DNA: TGTGCCAGCAGTTACTTGGGACAGGCCGAGAGGCTGTTTTTT

J: TRBJ2-7
D: -
V: TRBV6-5
size: -
CDR3: CASSQQASYEQYF
DNA: TGTGCCAGCAGTCAACAGGCCTCCTACGAGCAGTACTTC

J: TRBJ1-1
D: TRBD1
V: TRBV2
size: once
CDR3: CASSITGGDTEAFF
DNA: TGTGCCAGCAGTATCACAGGGGGGGACACTGAAGCTTTCTTT

J: TRBJ2-7
D: -
V: TRBV5-4
size: -
CDR3: CATGTINGEQYF
DNA: TGTGCCACCGGGACCATCAATGGGGAGCAGTACTTC

J: TRBJ1-5
D: -
V: TRBV21-1
size: -
CDR3: CASSGGWDVNQPQHF
DNA: TGTGCCAGCAGCGGGGGATGGGACGTAAATCAGCCCCAGCATTTT

J: TRBJ1-6
D: TRBD1
V: TRBV7-2
size: -
CDR3: CASSPRSGTETSPLHF
DNA: TGTGCCAGCAGCCCGCGGTCGGGGACAGAGACTTCACCCCTCCACTTT

J: TRBJ1-2
D: TRBD1
V: TRBV6-5
size: -
CDR3: CASSYSRTGDYGYTF
DNA: TGTGCCAGCAGTTACTCTCGGACAGGGGACTATGGCTACACCTTC

J: TRBJ2-3
D: -
V: TRBV5-1
size: once
CDR3: CASSSLIAATQYF
DNA: TGCGCCAGCAGCAGCTTGATAGCGGCCACGCAGTATTTT

J: TRBJ1-5
D: TRBD1
V: TRBV7-8
size: -
CDR3: CASSLAGDRGSNQPQHF
DNA: TGTGCCAGCAGCTTAGCTGGCGACAGGGGGAGCAATCAGCCCCAGCATTTT

J: TRBJ1-2
D: TRBD1
V: TRBV29-1
size: -
CDR3: CSVHIEPGQGPLGYSGYTF
DNA: TGCAGCGTCCACATCGAACCGGGACAGGGGCCCCTGGGATATAGTGGCTACACCTTC

J: TRBJ2-7
D: -
V: TRBV19
size: -
CDR3: CASSLSLLSYEQYF
DNA: TGTGCCAGTAGTTTGTCACTCCTCTCCTACGAGCAGTACTTC

J: TRBJ1-2
D: -
V: TRBV6-6
size: -
CDR3: CASSTLSRRVGYTF
DNA: TGTGCCAGCAGTACTCTGTCACGACGGGTTGGCTACACCTTC

J: TRBJ1-6
D: -
V: TRBV30
size: -
CDR3: CAWSFSLYNSPLHF
DNA: TGTGCCTGGAGCTTCTCACTGTATAATTCACCCCTCCACTTT

J: TRBJ2-1
D: TRBD1
V: TRBV5-1
size: once
CDR3: CASSFWDRDVNEQFF
DNA: TGCGCCAGCAGCTTTTGGGACAGGGACGTCAATGAGCAGTTCTTC

J: TRBJ2-2
D: -
V: TRBV5-1
size: -
CDR3: CASSLAFGDTGELFF
DNA: TGCGCCAGCAGCTTGGCCTTCGGGGACACCGGGGAGCTGTTTTTT

J: TRBJ1-5
D: -
V: TRBV11-2
size: -
CDR3: CASSLDRTAPQHF
DNA: TGTGCCAGCAGCTTAGATCGGACCGCGCCCCAGCATTTT

J: TRBJ2-1
D: -
V: TRBV18
size: -
CDR3: CASSKRQTYNEQFF
DNA: TGTGCCAGCTCAAAACGACAGACCTACAATGAGCAGTTCTTC

J: TRBJ2-2
D: -
V: TRBV9
size: -
CDR3: CASSVVRDPNTGELFF
DNA: TGTGCCAGCAGCGTAGTTCGGGACCCGAACACCGGGGAGCTGTTTTTT

J: TRBJ2-2
D: TRBD1
V: TRBV19
size: -
CDR3: CASSSPPDRFTGELFF
DNA: TGTGCCAGTAGTTCGCCCCCGGACAGGTTTACCGGGGAGCTGTTTTTT

J: TRBJ1-5
D: -
V: TRBV18
size: -
CDR3: CASSPGVQGGDQPQHF
DNA: TGTGCCAGCTCACCGGGGGTTCAGGGAGGCGATCAGCCCCAGCATTTT

J: TRBJ1-4
D: TRBD1
V: TRBV30
size: few
CDR3: CAWSVNRGMGEKLFF
DNA: TGTGCCTGGAGTGTAAACAGGGGGATGGGTGAAAAACTGTTTTTT

J: TRBJ2-1
D: TRBD1
V: TRBV19
size: -
CDR3: CASTTGVVRYNEQFF
DNA: TGTGCCAGTACTACAGGGGTGGTCCGCTACAATGAGCAGTTCTTC

J: TRBJ2-7
D: -
V: TRBV2
size: -
CDR3: CASRGDASYEQYF
DNA: TGTGCCAGCAGGGGGGACGCGAGCTACGAGCAGTACTTC

J: TRBJ1-4
D: -
V: TRBV2
size: few
CDR3: CASSPSKIREKLFF
DNA: TGTGCCAGCAGTCCCTCGAAGATAAGGGAAAAACTGTTTTTT

J: TRBJ2-1
D: TRBD2
V: TRBV18
size: -
CDR3: CASSPRWASGLTGGEQFF
DNA: TGTGCCAGCTCACCGCGTTGGGCTAGCGGGCTTACCGGTGGTGAGCAGTTCTTC

J: TRBJ2-5
D: TRBD1
V: TRBV2
size: -
CDR3: CASSPQGLETQYF
DNA: TGTGCCAGCAGTCCACAGGGGCTAGAGACCCAGTACTTC

J: TRBJ1-6
D: TRBD1
V: TRBV6-6
size: once
CDR3: CASNRDSGRSPLHF
DNA: TGTGCCAGCAACCGGGACAGCGGGAGGTCACCCCTCCACTTT

J: TRBJ1-1
D: -
V: TRBV18
size: -
CDR3: CASSLGEDTEAFF
DNA: TGTGCCAGCTCACTAGGAGAGGACACTGAAGCTTTCTTT

J: TRBJ2-3
D: -
V: TRBV19
size: -
CDR3: CASSIVARTTDTQYF
DNA: TGTGCCAGTAGTATAGTTGCAAGAACCACAGATACGCAGTATTTT

J: TRBJ1-1
D: -
V: TRBV6-6
size: -
CDR3: CASSYDRAEAFF
DNA: TGTGCCAGCAGTTACGATAGGGCTGAAGCTTTCTTT

J: TRBJ1-5
D: -
V: TRBV6-1
size: -
CDR3: CASSGYRDSNQPQHF
DNA: TGTGCCAGCAGCGGCTACAGGGATAGCAATCAGCCCCAGCATTTT

J: TRBJ2-7
D: -
V: TRBV6-5
size: -
CDR3: CASRLVGAADEQYF
DNA: TGTGCCAGCAGGCTGGTAGGGGCCGCCGACGAGCAGTACTTC

J: TRBJ2-3
D: -
V: TRBV9
size: -
CDR3: CASGQRAHTDTQYF
DNA: TGTGCCAGCGGCCAAAGGGCACACACAGATACGCAGTATTTT